This T cell receptor beta chain was recovered during a study of blood T cell repertoires in COVID-19. Those enrolled, adults aged roughly 18 to 100 years, came from 24 US areas. Original analysis: Amplified reference gene primers provided the basis for estimating nucleated cell counts. Clones were sequenced by immunoSEQ multiplex PCR, and TCRdb holds only the in-frame ones, with some missing. That table supplies the V and J calls and clone size; D and trimming were determined from the DNA. The sample yields 290,000 or so clones, nearly 90% seen once. Germline-derived CDR1 and CDR2 are SGDLS and YYNGEE. V shed 4 bases and J 3 bases; nucleotides not matched to a gene: 4. The CDR3 is 14 residues long.

Sequenced material: PBMCs or T cells enriched from blood (not recorded which). The TCR originated in a woman between 18 and 29 years old with acute COVID-19. The chain recombines TRBV9 with TRBJ2-1; 7 bases fit TRBD1. Here the CDR3 reads CASSTGTVYNEQFF. CDR3 nucleotide sequence: TGTGCCAGCAGCACCGGGACAGTCTACAATGAGCAGTTCTTC.